The 32 T cell receptor beta chains below were found in one sample sequenced in a study of blood T cell repertoires in COVID-19 (dated by TCRdb to 2018 to 2021). Libraries were built with the immunoSEQ multiplex PCR assay. TCRdb took over this immuneACCESS table, retaining in-frame rearrangements with V and J assigned. Such tables are incomplete; in checked studies, under half of the missing clones stem from an unresolved V gene, and the remainder is unexplained. Within this sample are 110,000 to 150,000 clones, with 75% to 85% of them counted one time only. 4% to 5% of the sample comes from the top ten. The material sequenced was peripheral blood. The origin of the receptors is a woman in her seventies with COVID-19, enrolled during active disease.

The chain combines TRBV15 with TRBJ2-3; 15 bases are shared with TRBD2. Trimming at V came to 7 bases and at J to 7 bases, leaving 6 bases not matched to a gene. CDR1 and CDR2 from the germline V gene are LNHNV and YYDKDF (reference sequence). This CDR3 contains 15 residues. CDR3 sequence: CATNLGLAGGNTQYF. The CDR3, as DNA: TGTGCCACCAACCTAGGACTAGCGGGGGGGAATACGCAGTATTTT.

The J gene is TRBJ1-1, the V gene TRBV12-3 or TRBV12-4; possible D gene TRBD1, 6 bases. The V end was cut by 6 bases, the J end by 8 bases, with 16 bases between. The CDR3 length is 13 residues. The DNA for the CDR3 is TGTGCCAGCAGCCTGGAGACAGGAATAGAAGCTTTCTTT. It yields the protein CASSLETGIEAFF.

The V and J genes are TRBV3-1 (or the pseudogene TRBV3-2) and TRBJ1-4; the match to TRBD1 covers 7 bases. The V gene's germline CDR1 is LGHDT and CDR2 YNNKEL (reference sequence). The trim removed 3 bases at V and 12 bases at J, leaving 4 bases unmatched. This CDR3 comprises 12 residues. The CDR3 sequence is CASSQQGGELFF. The CDR3 DNA reads as TGTGCCAGCAGCCAGCAGGGGGGTGAACTGTTTTTT.

The CDR3 nucleotides read TGTGCCAGCAGTGAACGCAGGGGGCTGGGAACTGAAGCTTTCTTT. Translated: CASSERRGLGTEAFF. The chain combines TRBV6-1 with TRBJ1-1; 8 bases are shared with TRBD1. This CDR3 comprises 15 residues. The V segment lost 2 bases and the J segment 5 bases; nucleotides outside the gene matches: 7. CDR1 and CDR2 (germline): MNHNS, SASEGT.

In DNA, the CDR3 is TGTGCCAGTAGAATCCAACGGGGGGGAACCTACGAGCAGTACTTC. As protein: CASRIQRGGTYEQYF. The J gene is TRBJ2-7, the V gene TRBV19; TRBD2 matches at 8 bases. The CDR3 is made up of 15 amino acids. CDR1 and CDR2 (germline): LNHDA, SQIVND (reference sequence). With V trimmed by 6 bases and J by 2 bases, 9 bases remained unmatched.

This sequence joins TRBV24-1 and TRBJ1-3, with D unresolved. Germline V lookup: CDR1 KGHDR, CDR2 SFDVKD. Trimming took off 4 bases at V and 0 bases at J, with 12 bases between the two ends. The CDR3 extends over 16 amino acids. The CDR3: CATSEGGKSSGNTIYF. DNA for the CDR3: TGTGCCACCAGTGAGGGAGGGAAGAGCTCTGGAAACACCATATATTTT.

This chain joins TRBV6-5 and TRBJ2-5, with TRBD2 matching over 7 bases. The V gene end was trimmed by 2 bases and the J gene end by 1 base; junction bases not matched to a gene: 7. Germline values: CDR1 MNHEY, CDR2 SVGAGI. This CDR3 spans 16 amino acids. This CDR3 reads CASSYGPREGQETQYF. Written as DNA, the CDR3 is TGTGCCAGCAGTTACGGCCCGAGGGAGGGCCAAGAGACCCAGTACTTC.

The V gene is TRBV19, the J gene TRBJ1-6, with D tentatively TRBD1 (5 bases). The germline CDR1 and CDR2 sequences are LNHDA and SQIVND (reference sequence). V lost 1 base and J 8 bases, leaving 15 bases between the germline ends. The CDR3 totals 16 residues. The CDR3 coding sequence is TGTGCCAGTAGTATAGGAGGCGGGGTGGGGGATTCACCCCTCCACTTT. It yields the protein CASSIGGGVGDSPLHF.

The chain combines TRBV25-1 with TRBJ1-6, with 8 nucleotides matching TRBD1. Germline V gene sequence: CDR1 MGHDK, CDR2 SYGVNS. CDR3 length equals 15 residues. V dropped 4 bases and J dropped 9; count of bases not matched to a gene: 8. The CDR3 DNA reads TGTGCCAGCAGTGCATCGGACAGGGAGAGTTCACCCCTCCACTTT. This encodes CASSASDRESSPLHF.

J is TRBJ2-2 and V is TRBV7-3; TRBD2 matches 7 bases. Germline assignment: CDR1 SGHTA and CDR2 FQGTGA. The length of the CDR3 is 18 residues. The V and J ends lost 0 bases and 0 bases, in that order; junction bases with no gene match: 7. CDR3: CASSLTRRGEPNTGELFF. The CDR3 coding sequence is TGTGCCAGCAGCTTAACCCGTCGGGGGGAACCGAACACCGGGGAGCTGTTTTTT. Full variable domain (remainder filled in from reference TRBV7-3 and TRBJ2-2): GAGVSQTPSNKVTEKGKYVELRCDPISGHTALYWYRQSLGQGPEFLIYFQGTGAADDSGLPNDRFFAVRPEGSVSTLKIQRTERGDSAVYLCASSLTRRGEPNTGELFFGEGSRLTVL.

This sequence joins TRBV19 and TRBJ2-3; TRBD1 agrees at 8 bases. The junction had 6 bases not matched to a gene; V was cut back by 5 bases and J by 5 bases. This CDR3 contains 14 residues. Germline V CDR1 and CDR2: LNHDA, SQIVND (reference sequence). The CDR3 here is CASSWTGRGDTQYF. The DNA for the CDR3 is TGTGCCAGTAGTTGGACAGGGAGAGGAGATACGCAGTATTTT.

The chain employs TRBV19 and TRBJ1-2; D gene uncertain. The germline V gene encodes CDR1 LNHDA and CDR2 SQIVND (reference sequence). CDR3 length: 14 amino acids. Trimming pared 5 bases from V and 8 bases from J, leaving 18 bases between. CDR3 sequence: CASSPRTLLWGYTF. In DNA, the CDR3 is TGTGCCAGTAGTCCCCGCACTCTCTTATGGGGCTACACCTTC.

The chain recombines TRBV28 with TRBJ1-1; 7 positions agree with TRBD1. The CDR3 loop spans 15 amino acids. The germline V gene encodes CDR1 MDHEN and CDR2 SYDVKM. Unmatched junction bases numbered 4, after V lost 3 bases and J lost 0 bases. CDR3 region: CASSFLDRLNTEAFF. The CDR3 DNA follows: TGTGCCAGCAGTTTCTTGGACAGGCTGAACACTGAAGCTTTCTTT.

The CDR3 protein is CAWSQGTANYGYTF. CDR3 coding DNA: TGTGCCTGGAGTCAGGGGACAGCCAACTATGGCTACACCTTC. The rearrangement uses TRBV30 and TRBJ1-2; 7 nucleotides agree with TRBD1. The junction had 5 bases not matched to a gene; V was cut back by 2 bases and J by 2 bases. Germline CDR1 is GTSNPN and CDR2 is SVGIG (reference sequence). The CDR3 contains 14 residues.

This chain joins TRBV30 and TRBJ1-5; D remains unclear. This CDR3 has 12 amino acids. CDR1 and CDR2 (germline): GTSNPN, SVGIG (reference sequence). Trimming pared 0 bases from V and 6 bases from J, leaving 6 bases between. CDR3 in amino acids: CAWSVPGQPQHF. For the CDR3, the DNA is TGTGCCTGGAGTGTACCGGGTCAGCCCCAGCATTTT.

The J gene is TRBJ1-6, the V gene TRBV9; the D is unclear. Deletions cut 0 bases from V and 5 bases from J, with 12 bases between. The germline V gene encodes CDR1 SGDLS and CDR2 YYNGEE. The CDR3 extends over 16 amino acids. As DNA, the CDR3 is TGTGCCAGCAGCGTAGCTAGTCCTGCCCATAATTCACCCCTCCACTTT. It yields the protein CASSVASPAHNSPLHF.

The chain has TRBV4-1 and TRBJ2-7; D unclear. Trimming removed 2 bases from V and 6 bases from J, with 17 bases in between. The CDR3 runs 15 residues. Germline CDR1 MGHRA, CDR2 YSYEKL. CDR3 residues: CASSQHPEVVGEQYF. The CDR3 DNA reads TGCGCCAGCAGCCAACACCCCGAGGTGGTTGGCGAGCAGTACTTC.

The V call is TRBV19, the J call TRBJ1-4, with D possibly being TRBD1 (6 bases). V lost 4 bases, J lost 8 bases, and 17 bases lay in between. The CDR3 is 15 residues long. Germline assignment: CDR1 LNHDA and CDR2 SQIVND (reference sequence). This CDR3 reads CASSTDSDHSEKLFF. The CDR3 DNA sequence: TGTGCCAGTAGTACGGACAGCGATCATTCAGAAAAACTGTTTTTT. The variable domain in full, completed from reference TRBV19 and TRBJ1-4, reads DGGITQSPKYLFRKEGQNVTLSCEQNLNHDAMYWYRQDPGQGLRLIYYSQIVNDFQKGDIAEGYSVSREKKESFPLTVTSAQKNPTAFYLCASSTDSDHSEKLFFGSGTQLSVL.

In its sample, this clone was seen once. The J gene is TRBJ2-4, the V gene TRBV5-6, with a weak D call TRBD2 (5 bases). Germline CDR1 and CDR2: SGHDT and YYEEEE. The V gene lost 6 bases and the J gene lost 4 bases, with 14 bases spanning the gap. The CDR3 runs to 14 residues. In DNA form, the CDR3 reads TGTGCCAGCATCGGGGATTTATATAAAAACATTCAGTACTTC. This gives the protein CASIGDLYKNIQYF.

This clone has just a few counts. The chain couples TRBV10-3 to TRBJ2-7; 11 bases are a match to TRBD2. The CDR3 is 15 residues long. Germline-derived CDR1 and CDR2 are ENHRY and SYGVKD. With V trimmed by 4 bases and J by 3 bases, 5 bases remained unmatched. CDR3 sequence reads: CAISGAGTSGYEQYF. The CDR3 DNA reads TGTGCCATCAGTGGCGCCGGGACTAGCGGCTACGAGCAGTACTTC.

CDR3 nucleotide sequence: TGCGCCAGCAGCAACACCGGGACAGGCTATAACTATGGCTACACCTTC. It encodes CASSNTGTGYNYGYTF. The V and J genes are TRBV5-1 and TRBJ1-2; 8 bases match TRBD1. Germline CDR1 and CDR2: SGHRS and YFSETQ. Trimming cost V 4 bases and J 1 base; bases outside gene matches: 9. The CDR3 is 16 amino acids.

V and J are TRBV6-1 and TRBJ1-2; no reliable D call. This CDR3 is built from 14 residues. CDR1 and CDR2 from the germline V gene are MNHNS and SASEGT. Trimming pared 2 bases from V and 4 bases from J, leaving 11 bases between. CDR3 DNA sequence: TGTGCCAGCAGTGAATCGTGGGAGATCTATGGCTACACCTTC. Translated: CASSESWEIYGYTF.

The rearrangement uses TRBV11-2 and TRBJ1-5; D is undetermined. CDR3 length: 13 residues. CDR1 is SGHAT, CDR2 FQNNGV, per germline. The V end lost 0 bases, the J end lost 7 bases, and 7 bases lay between the germline ends. CDR3 nucleotides: TGTGCCAGCAGCTTAGACCAGGTCCAGCCCCAGCATTTT. This gives the protein CASSLDQVQPQHF.

V is TRBV7-7 and J is TRBJ2-5, with D possibly being TRBD2 (6 bases). The CDR3 sequence is 18 residues long. Trimming took 0 bases from V and 2 from J, leaving 19 bases between them. CDR1 SSHAT and CDR2 FNYEAQ come from the germline V gene (reference sequence). The CDR3 loop reads CASSLARVAGMVQETQYF. The CDR3 bases are TGTGCCAGCAGCTTAGCGAGGGTCGCGGGGATGGTACAAGAGACCCAGTACTTC.

The chain joins TRBV19 to TRBJ1-1; 8 positions agree with TRBD1. The ends lost 3 bases at V and 1 base at J; junction bases unmatched: 10. Germline CDR1 is LNHDA and CDR2 is SQIVND (reference sequence). This CDR3 region has 17 residues. CDR3 sequence: CASSMSTGASGNTEAFF. In DNA, the CDR3 is TGTGCCAGTAGTATGTCGACAGGGGCTTCGGGGAACACTGAAGCTTTCTTT. The full variable domain, in which reference TRBV19 and TRBJ1-1 provide the parts outside the CDR3, is DGGITQSPKYLFRKEGQNVTLSCEQNLNHDAMYWYRQDPGQGLRLIYYSQIVNDFQKGDIAEGYSVSREKKESFPLTVTSAQKNPTAFYLCASSMSTGASGNTEAFFGQGTRLTVV.

The rearrangement joins TRBV6-2 or TRBV6-3 to TRBJ1-5, with 9 nucleotides matching TRBD1. CDR3 length: 16 amino acids. Germline V CDR1 and CDR2: MNHEY, SVGEGT. V lost 4 bases, J lost 6 bases, and 10 bases stayed unmatched. CDR3 region: CASSSPDRGVGQPQHF. CDR3 DNA: TGTGCCAGCAGTTCCCCCGACAGGGGGGTTGGTCAGCCCCAGCATTTT.

This clone came up a few times. J is TRBJ1-1 and V is TRBV15, with TRBD1 identical over 8 bases. Germline trimming cut 3 bases from V and 2 bases from J; bases unmatched to any gene: 5. The CDR3 has 15 residues. In germline, CDR1 is LNHNV, CDR2 YYDKDF (reference sequence). The CDR3 here is CATSREDRANTEAFF. The CDR3 region has the DNA TGTGCCACCAGCAGGGAGGACAGGGCCAACACTGAAGCTTTCTTT. Looking up the rest from reference TRBV15 and TRBJ1-1 gives the full variable domain: DAMVIQNPRYQVTQFGKPVTLSCSQTLNHNVMYWYQQKSSQAPKLLFHYYDKDFNNEADTPDNFQSRRPNTSFCFLDIRSPGLGDTAMYLCATSREDRANTEAFFGQGTRLTVV.

The rearrangement uses TRBV4-3 and TRBJ1-5, with 9 bases identical to TRBD1. J lost 7 bases, V lost 0 bases, and 4 bases had no gene match. In germline, CDR1 is LGHNA, CDR2 YSLEER. The length of the CDR3 is 15 residues. The CDR3 DNA sequence: TGCGCCAGCAGCCAAGATGAGGACAGGGGACAGCCCCAGCATTTT. Translation: CASSQDEDRGQPQHF.

The sample holds one count of this clone. V is TRBV10-3 and J is TRBJ1-3, with 9 bases identical to TRBD1. With V trimmed by 5 bases and J by 0 bases, 5 bases remained unmatched. The germline V gene has CDR1 ENHRY and CDR2 SYGVKD. CDR3 length: 16 amino acids. Written as DNA, the CDR3 is TGTGCCATCAGTCCCGGGACAGGGATCTCTGGAAACACCATATATTTT. This translates into CAISPGTGISGNTIYF.

The V gene is TRBV5-4, the J gene TRBJ2-1; tentatively, D is TRBD2 (6 bases). CDR3 length: 13 residues. Germline values: CDR1 SGHNT, CDR2 YYREEE (reference sequence). Trimming left V 4 bases short and J 5 bases short, with 10 bases between. The CDR3 nucleotides read TGTGCCAGCAGCAGTACTAGCCACAATGAGCAGTTCTTC. Its protein is CASSSTSHNEQFF. Filled out from reference TRBV5-4 and TRBJ2-1, the complete variable domain reads ETGVTQSPTHLIKTRGQQVTLRCSSQSGHNTVSWYQQALGQGPQFIFQYYREEENGRGNFPPRFSGLQFPNYSSELNVNALELDDSALYLCASSSTSHNEQFFGPGTRLTVL.

The V and J genes are TRBV10-2 and TRBJ1-1; D gene uncertain. The CDR3 length is 12 residues. Trimming took off 6 bases at V and 6 bases at J, with 11 bases between the two ends. CDR1 and CDR2 (germline): WSHSY, SAAADI. The CDR3: CASRGDKSEAFF. The CDR3 DNA reads as TGCGCCAGCAGGGGAGACAAATCTGAAGCTTTCTTT.

The rearrangement uses TRBV9 and TRBJ2-3; possibly TRBD2 for D (5 bases). V lost 7 bases to trimming and J lost 0 bases, with 15 bases between them. The CDR3 covers 15 residues. Per the germline V gene, CDR1 is SGDLS and CDR2 is YYNGEE. CDR3 loop: CASSLDYSSTDTQYF. Written as DNA, the CDR3 is TGTGCCAGCTCCTTAGACTACTCTAGCACAGATACGCAGTATTTT. The variable domain in full, with the rest retrieved from reference TRBV9 and TRBJ2-3, is DSGVTQTPKHLITATGQRVTLRCSPRSGDLSVYWYQQSLDQGLQFLIQYYNGEERAKGNILERFSAQQFPDLHSELNLSSLELGDSALYFCASSLDYSSTDTQYFGPGTRLTVL.